The sequence of this T cell receptor beta chain was determined in a study of neoadjuvant nivolumab and ipilimumab in lung cancer. Study outcomes and limitations: Only a small number of samples underwent TCR sequencing.

The protocol was immunoSEQ multiplex PCR, while the TCRdb copy is restricted to in-frame clones and leaves out a portion. The sample holds about 13,000 clones, approximately 96% seen once. As concerns this clone: The target antigen is unknown.

V lost 2 bases and J lost 7; bases outside the gene matches: 8. CDR3 size: 14 residues. CDR1 and CDR2 from the germline V gene are SGHRS and YFSETQ. This sequence was found in an adult with non-small cell lung cancer. Sequenced here: peripheral blood, sampled after neoadjuvant nivolumab, alone or with ipilimumab, at or shortly before surgery. The genes are TRBV5-1 and TRBJ2-7; 8 nucleotides align to TRBD1. CDR3 sequence reads: CASSLQGEKREQYF. The CDR3 nucleotides read TGCGCCAGCAGCTTACAGGGGGAAAAGAGGGAGCAGTACTTC.